This T cell receptor beta chain was identified in a study of regulatory T cells in long-lasting Graves disease. Notes on the study in general: Persistent disease preferred TRBV28, TRBJ1-2 and TRBJ2-5.

The time point is: newly diagnosed GD, antithyroid drugs for less than 3 months. PBMCs were the source of the RNA used for TCR sequencing. This clonotype was observed many times. Its target is not known. Arm-PCR of CDR3 regions with iRepertoire HTBI primers generated TCR beta libraries. TCRdb independently ran MiXCR on the multiplex PCR reads; one entry per CDR3 protein. The data show around 250,000 distinct CDR3 sequences, around 21% seen once. Trimming shortened V by 0 bases and J by 3 bases, and 10 bases separated the two germline ends. Germline CDR1 reads SGHRS; CDR2 reads YFSETQ. The CDR3 has 15 residues.

V gene TRBV5-1 combines with J gene TRBJ2-1; D gene ambiguous. The material was peripheral blood mononuclear cells (PBMCs), obtained at new diagnosis, from a patient treated with antithyroid drugs. This clonotype was sampled from a female donor with Graves disease. The CDR3 protein is CASSLVADIYNEQFF. The CDR3 DNA reads as TGCGCCAGCAGCTTGGTGGCGGATATCTACAATGAGCAGTTCTTC.